The 18 T cell receptor beta chains below all came from one sample that was sequenced in a study of T cells after yellow fever vaccination (dated by TCRdb to the late 2010s). This specimen's treatment or condition label, interpreted: live attenuated yellow fever vaccine strain. The library was produced with 5' RACE. The sample was run on an Illumina HiSeq 2500. Using fastp at Q25 and MiXCR, TCRdb reprocessed the public reads and kept productive beta chains. Rows with a matching CDR3 protein are joined into one entry that keeps the most common DNA and genes. The sample contains roughly 520,000 distinct CDR3 sequences, 21% of them found a single time. The ten largest clones add up to around 17% of the sample. The sample was PBMCs, taken approximately 22 days after the first yellow fever vaccination. The source is a man younger than 35 who received the YFV17D yellow fever vaccine.

The chain couples TRBV13 to TRBJ2-1; no clear D gene. CDR3 size: 14 residues. Germline CDR1 reads PRHDT; CDR2 reads FYEKMQ (reference sequence). V lost 10 bases and J lost 5, with 18 bases in between. The CDR3 DNA follows: TGTGCCATCGGCCCCGAGGTACGGCACAATGAGCAGTTCTTC. The encoded protein is CAIGPEVRHNEQFF.

The chain couples TRBV3-1 to TRBJ2-1; no firm D call. CDR3 length: 15 amino acids. Germline V gene sequence: CDR1 LGHDT, CDR2 YNNKEL (reference sequence). Trimming shortened V by 4 bases and J by 4 bases, and 14 bases separated the two germline ends. The CDR3 is CASSRSPHVYNEQFF. The CDR3 region has the DNA TGTGCCAGCAGCCGGAGCCCCCATGTTTACAATGAGCAGTTCTTC.

The chain links TRBV24-1 to TRBJ2-6, with 8 bases that match TRBD1. This CDR3 comprises 18 residues. From germline, CDR1 is KGHDR and CDR2 SFDVKD. V trimming: 6 bases; J trimming: 4 bases; junction bases outside the gene matches: 13. The CDR3 spells CATSPGQGALLGANVLTF. The CDR3 DNA is TGTGCCACCAGTCCCGGGCAGGGGGCGCTTTTAGGGGCCAACGTCCTGACTTTC.

This clonotype has at least ten counts. CDR3 loop: CASSSRGSGYNEQFF. The CDR3 nucleotides are TGTGCCAGCAGCTCTCGGGGGTCCGGTTACAATGAGCAGTTCTTC. This rearrangement joins TRBV7-9 to TRBJ2-1; TRBD2 might be the D (6 bases). CDR1 SEHNR and CDR2 FQNEAQ come from the germline V gene (reference sequence). The CDR3 contains 15 residues. Trimming cost V 4 bases and J 4 bases, with 14 bases left between them.

The gene calls are TRBV7-6 and TRBJ2-3; 7 nucleotides align to TRBD2. This CDR3 region has 16 residues. CDR1 and CDR2 from the germline V gene are SGHVS and FNYEAQ. V shed 5 bases, J shed 2 bases, and the junction held 10 bases outside the gene matches. In DNA, the CDR3 is TGTGCCAGCAGCGTGGCGGGAGCGGCCTACACAGATACGCAGTATTTT. Its protein product is CASSVAGAAYTDTQYF.

This chain joins TRBV4-1 and TRBJ1-3; D gene ambiguous. The ends were cut back, 4 bases at V and 4 bases at J, with 17 bases in the middle. Germline CDR1 is MGHRA and CDR2 is YSYEKL. This CDR3 contains 16 residues. The CDR3 sequence: CASSLTWEMGGNTIYF. The CDR3 coding sequence is TGCGCCAGCAGCCTGACTTGGGAAATGGGCGGAAACACCATATATTTT.

This clonotype has more than one count but fewer than ten. The rearrangement links TRBV6-5 to TRBJ2-5; 8 bases match TRBD1. Germline V gene sequence: CDR1 MNHEY, CDR2 SVGAGI. The CDR3 sequence is 14 residues long. Unmatched junction bases numbered 5, after V lost 4 bases and J lost 4 bases. The CDR3, as DNA: TGTGCCAGCAGTTCCTCCGGGACAGGAGAGACCCAGTACTTC. This translates into CASSSSGTGETQYF.

This clonotype was found a few times. V is TRBV6-2 or TRBV6-3 and J is TRBJ1-1; 8 nucleotides match TRBD1. Germline CDR1 reads MNHEY; CDR2 reads SVGEGT. The CDR3 is 16 residues long. J gave up 0 bases and V 5 bases, and 8 bases lay outside the gene matches. The CDR3 region has the DNA TGTGCCAGCAGTCACCCCTGGACAGGGATGAACACTGAAGCTTTCTTT. As protein: CASSHPWTGMNTEAFF.

This clonotype has only a few counts. The chain carries TRBV2 and TRBJ2-3; D unclear. The CDR3 totals 12 residues. Germline V gene sequence: CDR1 SNHLY, CDR2 FYNNEI. Trimming left V 7 bases short and J 2 bases short, with 7 bases between. CDR3 amino acids: CASNSFTDTQYF. CDR3 nucleotide sequence: TGTGCCAGCAATAGCTTCACAGATACGCAGTATTTT.

V and J are TRBV27 and TRBJ2-3; 7 bases are a match to TRBD2. Losses at the gene ends were 3 bases for V and 6 bases for J; bases not matched to a gene: 3. This CDR3 comprises 13 residues. The germline gives CDR1 MNHEY, CDR2 SMNVEV (reference sequence). The CDR3 spells CASSFGLGDTQYF. DNA of the CDR3: TGTGCCAGCAGTTTCGGACTAGGGGATACGCAGTATTTT.

The CDR3 nucleotides read TGCAGCGCCGCTCTCGGGGGAATTAACACTGAAGCTTTCTTT. It codes for CSAALGGINTEAFF. The chain recombines TRBV29-1 with TRBJ1-1, with a weak D call TRBD1 (5 bases). Germline V gene lookup returns CDR1 SQVTM and CDR2 ANQGSEA. Trimming pared 7 bases from V and 2 bases from J, leaving 17 bases between. CDR3 length: 14 amino acids.

The J gene is TRBJ1-2, the V gene TRBV12-3 or TRBV12-4; D gene ambiguous. The CDR3 totals 14 residues. The V and J ends lost 3 bases and 0 bases respectively, with 8 bases between them. The CDR3 region has the DNA TGTGCCAGCAGTTTTTACGACTCTAACTATGGCTACACCTTC. Protein: CASSFYDSNYGYTF.

The rearrangement joins TRBV4-3 to TRBJ2-3; D not resolved. This CDR3 region has 13 residues. Germline loops: CDR1 LGHNA, CDR2 YSLEER. The V end was cut by 0 bases, the J end by 5 bases, with 6 bases between. CDR3 nucleotide sequence: TGCGCCAGCAGCCAAGATCCGCGAGATACGCAGTATTTT. It specifies CASSQDPRDTQYF.

This clonotype was counted only a few times. The chain joins TRBV12-3 or TRBV12-4 to TRBJ2-4; no clear D gene. Trimming removed 6 bases at V and 0 bases at J, with 9 bases between. The CDR3 totals 14 residues. The CDR3: CASSPAGAKNIQYF. For the CDR3, the DNA is TGTGCCAGCAGCCCAGCCGGAGCCAAAAACATTCAGTACTTC.

V usage is TRBV6-5 and J usage is TRBJ1-2; maybe TRBD1 (6 bases). The CDR3 consists of 14 residues. With 2 bases removed from V and 5 bases from J, the gap between germline ends came to 12 bases. Germline V gene lookup returns CDR1 MNHEY and CDR2 SVGAGI. CDR3 in amino acids: CASSYVGQPYGYTF. DNA of the CDR3: TGTGCCAGCAGTTACGTTGGACAGCCATATGGCTACACCTTC.

This clonotype was observed a handful of times. The chain is built from TRBV4-3 and TRBJ2-3, with 9 bases lining up with TRBD1. Germline V gene lookup returns CDR1 LGHNA and CDR2 YSLEER. The CDR3 runs to 17 residues. V trimming: 4 bases; J trimming: 2 bases; junction bases outside the gene matches: 10. The CDR3 DNA reads as TGCGCCAGCAGCCCGAGGGGGGGGACAGGGTCCACAGATACGCAGTATTTT. This translates into CASSPRGGTGSTDTQYF.

The V call is TRBV7-9, the J call TRBJ2-3; D uncertain. The CDR3 has 16 amino acids. Trimming shortened V by 7 bases and J by 6 bases, and 23 bases separated the two germline ends. Germline V gene data show CDR1 as SEHNR and CDR2 as FQNEAQ (reference sequence). The CDR3 bases are TGTGCCAGCAATGGTGTACTCCTCTCAGATAGGGATACGCAGTATTTT. It yields the protein CASNGVLLSDRDTQYF.

The CDR3 spells CASSYGTENTGELFF. The CDR3 DNA reads as TGTGCCAGCAGTTATGGAACGGAGAACACCGGGGAGCTGTTTTTT. This sequence joins TRBV6-5 and TRBJ2-2; no clear D gene. Germline values: CDR1 MNHEY, CDR2 SVGAGI. The V end lost 3 bases, the J end lost 1 base, and 9 bases lay between the germline ends. The CDR3 is 15 amino acids.